The source of this T cell receptor (beta chain) is a study of blood T cells in healthy people across ages. This clonotype was detected many times. The CDR3 totals 18 residues. CDR1 is MGHRA and CDR2 is YSYEKL in the germline V gene. Unmatched junction bases numbered 11, after V lost 3 bases and J lost 2 bases. Next came a second PCR, run for about 6 to 12 cycles, which used a sample-barcoded 5' primer along with a J-beta primer mix. Each CDR3 protein gets one entry after TCRdb re-called the 5' RACE reads with MiXCR. The top ten hold approximately 22% of the sample, which has fewer than 2 million distinct CDR3 sequences, 30% to 40% seen once.

Input material: blood. The TCR was taken from a human donor in good health. The chain uses TRBV4-1 and TRBJ1-2, with 11 bases fitting TRBD1. The CDR3 DNA is TGCGCCAGCAGCCACACCCCGTTAGGGGACAGGGGGAACTATGGCTACACCTTC. It codes for CASSHTPLGDRGNYGYTF.